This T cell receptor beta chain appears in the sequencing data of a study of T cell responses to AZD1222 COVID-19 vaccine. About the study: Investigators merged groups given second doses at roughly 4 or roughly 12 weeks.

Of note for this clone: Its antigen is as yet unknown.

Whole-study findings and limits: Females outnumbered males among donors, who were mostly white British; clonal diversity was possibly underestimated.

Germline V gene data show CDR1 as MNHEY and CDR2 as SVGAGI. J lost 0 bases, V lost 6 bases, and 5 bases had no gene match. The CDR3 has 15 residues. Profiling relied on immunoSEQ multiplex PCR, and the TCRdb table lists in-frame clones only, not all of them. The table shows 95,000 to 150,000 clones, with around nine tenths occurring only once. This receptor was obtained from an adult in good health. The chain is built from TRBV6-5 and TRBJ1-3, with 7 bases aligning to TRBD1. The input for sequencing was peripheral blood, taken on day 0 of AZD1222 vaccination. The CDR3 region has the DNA TGTGCCAGCAGGGGGACAGCGAACTCTGGAAACACCATATATTTT. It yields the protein CASRGTANSGNTIYF.